Shown below are 11 T cell receptor beta chains from a single sample sequenced in a study of blood T cell repertoires in COVID-19 (TCRdb year 2020). Libraries were built with the immunoSEQ multiplex PCR assay. This is the immuneACCESS table as TCRdb keeps it, with only in-frame sequences that have V and J called. A part of the clones is gone; compared with another copy, unresolved V genes explain less than half, and the rest is unexplained. Recorded for this sample are tens of thousands of clones; 87% of them occurred a single time. The top ten clones comprise roughly 6.8% of the sample. Sample: peripheral blood. Receptors originate from a woman between 50 and 59 years old with acute or convalescent COVID-19.

The genes are TRBV27 and TRBJ1-2, with unresolved D. Germline V lookup: CDR1 MNHEY, CDR2 SMNVEV (reference sequence). The CDR3 runs 13 residues. Trimming removed 6 bases from V and 3 bases from J, with 11 bases in between. CDR3 nucleotides: TGTGCCAGCAGGGCGGGCAGTGACTATGGCTACACCTTC. Its protein product is CASRAGSDYGYTF.

The rearrangement links TRBV30 to TRBJ2-1; D is possibly TRBD2 (6 bases). CDR1 is GTSNPN and CDR2 is SVGIG in the germline V gene (reference sequence). CDR3 length: 17 residues. V lost 2 bases to trimming and J lost 0 bases, with 17 bases between them. For the CDR3, the DNA is TGTGCCTGGAGTTCACCGGGACTCTCTAGCTCCTACAATGAGCAGTTCTTC. It is translated as CAWSSPGLSSSYNEQFF.

This rearrangement joins TRBV7-3 to TRBJ1-6, with TRBD1 as a possible D gene (5 bases). Germline loops: CDR1 SGHTA, CDR2 FQGTGA. V was shortened by 10 bases and J by 0 bases, with 19 bases between the two germline ends. The CDR3 sequence is 17 residues long. The CDR3 sequence is CANYSGRADSYNSPLHF. The CDR3 coding sequence is TGTGCCAACTACTCTGGCAGGGCGGACTCCTATAATTCACCCCTCCACTTT. Looking up the rest from reference TRBV7-3 and TRBJ1-6 gives the full variable domain: GAGVSQTPSNKVTEKGKYVELRCDPISGHTALYWYRQSLGQGPEFLIYFQGTGAADDSGLPNDRFFAVRPEGSVSTLKIQRTERGDSAVYLCANYSGRADSYNSPLHFGNGTRLTVT.

The rearrangement links TRBV19 to TRBJ2-7; 7 nucleotides agree with TRBD1. The CDR3 extends over 15 amino acids. Germline trimming cut 6 bases from V and 2 bases from J; bases unmatched to any gene: 10. Germline-derived CDR1 and CDR2 are LNHDA and SQIVND (reference sequence). The DNA for the CDR3 is TGTGCCAGTAGCTCAACAGGGGTTGGGGCCTACGAGCAGTACTTC. This sequence encodes CASSSTGVGAYEQYF.

By its share, this clone is medium-sized (0.01 to 0.1%). The chain links TRBV20-1 to TRBJ1-4; maybe TRBD1 (6 bases). The CDR3 has 14 amino acids. The germline gives CDR1 DFQATT, CDR2 SNEGSKA (reference sequence). V lost 3 bases to trimming and J lost 3 bases, with 11 bases between them. CDR3 amino acids: CSASPRGANEKLFF. The CDR3 DNA reads as TGCAGTGCTAGTCCCAGGGGTGCTAATGAAAAACTGTTTTTT.

The chain has TRBV4-1 and TRBJ1-5; D is ambiguous. The CDR3 is 15 amino acids. V was clipped by 1 base and J by 0 bases, with 7 bases between them. Germline V gives CDR1 MGHRA, CDR2 YSYEKL. CDR3: CASSQVQVSNQPQHF. CDR3 DNA sequence: TGCGCCAGCAGCCAAGTGCAGGTTAGCAATCAGCCCCAGCATTTT.

The V gene is TRBV28, the J gene TRBJ2-5; possibly TRBD1 for D (5 bases). The germline V gene has CDR1 MDHEN and CDR2 SYDVKM. The CDR3 spans 16 residues. Trimming removed 6 bases at V and 3 bases at J, with 20 bases between. CDR3 DNA sequence: TGTGCCAGCAGGCGAGACAGTAGCCCGACCGAAGAGACCCAGTACTTC. Its translation: CASRRDSSPTEETQYF.

The chain recombines TRBV28 with TRBJ2-3; 9 positions agree with TRBD1. Trimming removed 7 bases from V and 0 bases from J; junction bases left unmatched: 8. From germline, CDR1 is MDHEN and CDR2 SYDVKM. This CDR3 has 16 residues. The CDR3 sequence is CASKVGGQGSTDTQYF. Here the CDR3 DNA reads TGTGCCAGCAAGGTTGGGGGACAGGGTAGCACAGATACGCAGTATTTT.

The chain links TRBV2 to TRBJ2-7, with TRBD2 matching 11 bases. This CDR3 has 16 residues. CDR1 is SNHLY, CDR2 FYNNEI, per germline. With 4 bases clipped from V and 5 bases from J, the junction kept 10 bases outside the gene matches. This CDR3 reads CASSGGSTSGTHEQYF. For the CDR3, the DNA is TGTGCCAGCAGTGGGGGCTCGACTAGCGGGACCCACGAGCAGTACTTC.

V usage is TRBV2 and J usage is TRBJ2-7; tentatively, D is TRBD1 (6 bases). The CDR3 sequence is 14 residues long. Trimming pared 3 bases from V and 0 bases from J, leaving 9 bases between. The germline V gene encodes CDR1 SNHLY and CDR2 FYNNEI. The CDR3 sequence is CASSDWDTSYEQYF. As DNA, the CDR3 is TGTGCCAGCAGTGACTGGGACACCTCCTACGAGCAGTACTTC.

V usage is TRBV4-2 and J usage is TRBJ2-5; D might be TRBD2 (5 bases). The CDR3 runs to 14 residues. V was pared by 0 bases and J by 5 bases, with 10 bases between. Germline-derived CDR1 and CDR2 are LGHNA and YNFKEQ. CDR3 amino acids: CASSQDLVAETQYF. CDR3 DNA sequence: TGTGCCAGCAGCCAAGATCTCGTAGCGGAGACCCAGTACTTC.